Listed here are 28 T cell receptor beta chains from one sample, sequenced in a study of long-term antiretroviral therapy in people with HIV. The authors ran the immunoSEQ assay, v3.0, at survey level. Sequencing was performed with immunoSEQ multiplex PCR; in TCRdb, only in-frame clones are kept and a portion is missing. The table shows roughly 34,000 clones, with around 94% occurring only once. The input for sequencing was unsorted PBMCs, taken around 5.3 years after starting antiretroviral therapy. These receptors came from a woman between 45 and 65 years old with HIV.

V and J are TRBV4-2 and TRBJ2-1, with D maybe TRBD2 (7 bases). CDR1 and CDR2 from the germline V gene are LGHNA and YNFKEQ. The CDR3 totals 18 residues. V was trimmed by 1 base and J by 4 bases, leaving 20 bases between them. CDR3 amino acids: CASSQAIGAGADYNEQFF. The CDR3, as DNA: TGTGCCAGCAGCCAAGCCATTGGGGCGGGGGCCGATTACAATGAGCAGTTCTTC.

The V and J genes are TRBV4-1 and TRBJ2-7, with D tentatively TRBD1 or TRBD2 (5 bases each). The length of the CDR3 is 13 residues. The germline V gene has CDR1 MGHRA and CDR2 YSYEKL. Between the trimmed V and J ends, which lost 4 bases and 4 bases, there was a span of 11 bases. The DNA for the CDR3 is TGCGCCAGCAGCCCTGGGACCTTTTACGAGCAGTACTTC. Its protein is CASSPGTFYEQYF.

The chain uses TRBV27 and TRBJ1-6; TRBD1 matches at 7 bases. The CDR3 consists of 15 residues. Germline lookup yields CDR1 MNHEY and CDR2 SMNVEV (reference sequence). After removal of 6 bases from V and 9 bases from J, the junction contained 11 bases not matched to a gene. CDR3 sequence: CASRSTGAPGSPLHF. In nucleotides, the CDR3 is TGTGCCAGCAGATCCACAGGGGCCCCAGGTTCACCCCTCCACTTT.

The V call is TRBV7-6, the J call TRBJ1-3; perhaps TRBD1 as D (5 bases). Trimming left V 5 bases short and J 0 bases short, with 14 bases between. Germline V gene data show CDR1 as SGHVS and CDR2 as FNYEAQ. There are 16 residues in the CDR3. CDR3: CASSNPGRNSGNTIYF. CDR3 DNA: TGTGCCAGCAGCAATCCGGGACGAAACTCTGGAAACACCATATATTTT.

This chain links TRBV5-1 with TRBJ1-4, with D perhaps matching TRBD1 (6 bases). Looked up from germline, CDR1 is SGHRS and CDR2 is YFSETQ. Trimming took 0 bases from V and 7 from J, leaving 16 bases between them. The CDR3 has 16 amino acids. The CDR3 protein is CASSLDRVGSGEKLFF. Written as DNA, the CDR3 is TGCGCCAGCAGCTTGGACAGGGTAGGGTCTGGTGAAAAACTGTTTTTT.

This chain connects TRBV6-5 to TRBJ2-7; D is possibly TRBD2 (7 bases). V dropped 6 bases and J dropped 5 bases, with 17 bases sitting between them. This CDR3 has 14 residues. Germline V gene sequence: CDR1 MNHEY, CDR2 SVGAGI. This chain's CDR3 is CASSARGGRNEQYF. CDR3 coding DNA: TGTGCCAGCAGCGCCAGGGGAGGGAGGAACGAGCAGTACTTC.

This clone was seen a single time. The CDR3 region is CASSEPGTGGEAFF. CDR3 nucleotides: TGTGCCAGCAGTGAACCGGGGACAGGGGGAGAAGCTTTCTTT. V gene TRBV2 combines with J gene TRBJ1-1; 11 bases match TRBD1. Germline CDR1 SNHLY, CDR2 FYNNEI. V was pared by 2 bases and J by 8 bases, with 4 bases of the junction left unmatched. CDR3 size: 14 residues. Complete variable domain (other parts from reference TRBV2 and TRBJ1-1): EPEVTQTPSHQVTQMGQEVILRCVPISNHLYFYWYRQILGQKVEFLVSFYNNEISEKSEIFDDQFSVERPDGSNFTLKIRSTKLEDSAMYFCASSEPGTGGEAFFGQGTRLTVV.

The table lists this clone with a count of one. This chain connects TRBV7-9 to TRBJ1-5; D is perhaps TRBD1 (6 bases). Deletions cut 0 bases from V and 3 bases from J, with 18 bases between. CDR3 length equals 18 residues. Germline-derived CDR1 and CDR2 are SEHNR and FQNEAQ (reference sequence). In DNA, the CDR3 is TGTGCCAGCAGCTTAGCGCAATCGGGCAGGGGACTCAATCAGCCCCAGCATTTT. Translation: CASSLAQSGRGLNQPQHF.

The rearrangement links TRBV10-3 to TRBJ2-5; D remains unclear. Germline V gives CDR1 ENHRY, CDR2 SYGVKD. V lost 0 bases to trimming and J lost 2 bases, with 19 bases between them. The CDR3 is made up of 18 amino acids. Here the CDR3 reads CAISESQMSALGQETQYF. CDR3 DNA sequence: TGTGCCATCAGTGAGTCTCAAATGTCGGCCCTGGGGCAAGAGACCCAGTACTTC.

The chain uses TRBV7-9 and TRBJ2-2; no clear D. CDR1 is SEHNR, CDR2 FQNEAQ, per germline (reference sequence). The CDR3 extends over 14 amino acids. V was cut by 3 bases and J by 1 base, with 6 bases left in between. The CDR3 nucleotides are TGTGCCAGCAGCTTTATGGTGAACACCGGGGAGCTGTTTTTT. Translated: CASSFMVNTGELFF.

In this sample, this clone turned up once. CDR3 bases: TGTGCCACCAGCAGAGATCGAGGCAGGATGCACAATGAGCAGTTCTTC. This gives the protein CATSRDRGRMHNEQFF. The chain employs TRBV15 and TRBJ2-1; D ambiguous. Germline V gives CDR1 LNHNV, CDR2 YYDKDF (reference sequence). The CDR3 totals 16 residues. Trimming pared 0 bases from V and 5 bases from J, leaving 14 bases between. Full variable domain (rest looked up from reference TRBV15 and TRBJ2-1): DAMVIQNPRYQVTQFGKPVTLSCSQTLNHNVMYWYQQKSSQAPKLLFHYYDKDFNNEADTPDNFQSRRPNTSFCFLDIRSPGLGDTAMYLCATSRDRGRMHNEQFFGPGTRLTVL.

V usage is TRBV5-6 and J usage is TRBJ2-5; TRBD2 agrees at 8 bases. Unmatched junction bases numbered 7, after V lost 4 bases and J lost 5 bases. Germline V gene data show CDR1 as SGHDT and CDR2 as YYEEEE. This CDR3 comprises 14 residues. CDR3 amino acids: CASSGSGVRETQYF. The DNA of the CDR3 is TGTGCCAGCAGCGGTAGCGGGGTTCGGGAGACCCAGTACTTC.

CDR3 bases: TGTGCCAGCAGCTTAAAATGGTCTAGCGGGGGGCCCAGCAATGAGCAGTTCTTC. Its translation: CASSLKWSSGGPSNEQFF. The V and J genes are TRBV5-6 and TRBJ2-1; 11 bases align to TRBD2. V dropped 2 bases and J dropped 6; count of bases not matched to a gene: 13. Germline-derived CDR1 and CDR2 are SGHDT and YYEEEE. CDR3 length: 18 amino acids.

The rearrangement uses TRBV4-3 and TRBJ1-3; 8 bases are a match to TRBD1. This CDR3 has 16 amino acids. V lost 3 bases to trimming and J lost 2 bases; unmatched junction nucleotides: 6. Germline values: CDR1 LGHNA, CDR2 YSLEER. CDR3 coding DNA: TGCGCCAGCAGCCAGGACCCGACAGGGGCTGGAAACACCATATATTTT. Amino acid sequence: CASSQDPTGAGNTIYF.

The V gene is TRBV6-5, the J gene TRBJ2-3, with TRBD2 as a possible D gene (5 bases). Between the trimmed V and J ends, which lost 6 bases and 5 bases, there was a span of 12 bases. This CDR3 is 13 amino acids long. Germline V lookup: CDR1 MNHEY, CDR2 SVGAGI. The CDR3 spells CASRYGLKDTQYF. CDR3 sequence (DNA): TGTGCCAGCAGGTACGGACTGAAAGATACGCAGTATTTT.

Written as DNA, the CDR3 is TGTGCCATCAGTGAGCCCGACATCCTGAACACTGAAGCTTTCTTT. Its protein is CAISEPDILNTEAFF. The chain uses TRBV10-3 and TRBJ1-1; no clear D gene. Germline V gene sequence: CDR1 ENHRY, CDR2 SYGVKD. The length of the CDR3 is 15 residues. The ends were cut back, 2 bases at V and 0 bases at J, with 10 bases in the middle.

The chain is built from TRBV6-6 and TRBJ2-3, with TRBD2 matching 7 bases. Germline CDR1 reads MNHNY; CDR2 reads SVGAGI (reference sequence). The V and J ends lost 2 bases and 3 bases, in that order; junction bases with no gene match: 5. This CDR3 region has 15 residues. CDR3 in DNA: TGTGCCAGCAGTTACCCTGGGGGGGGTACAGATACGCAGTATTTT. Protein product: CASSYPGGGTDTQYF.

This chain links TRBV5-6 with TRBJ1-1; no firm D call. Germline values: CDR1 SGHDT, CDR2 YYEEEE. This CDR3 is 12 amino acids long. The V and J ends lost 4 bases and 5 bases respectively, with 9 bases between them. This CDR3 is CASSRGRTEAFF. CDR3 DNA sequence: TGTGCCAGCAGCCGAGGGAGGACTGAAGCTTTCTTT.

The chain uses TRBV25-1 and TRBJ1-2; D is uncertain. The CDR3 is 15 amino acids. Germline lookup yields CDR1 MGHDK and CDR2 SYGVNS. Between the trimmed V and J ends, which lost 4 bases and 8 bases, there was a span of 20 bases. CDR3 sequence (DNA): TGTGCCAGCAGTGCGTCGGGAGGTGCGCCCTGGGGCTACACCTTC. Protein sequence: CASSASGGAPWGYTF.

The chain carries TRBV11-1 and TRBJ1-6; 9 nucleotides match TRBD1. This CDR3 comprises 15 residues. The junction had 8 bases not matched to a gene; V was cut back by 5 bases and J by 9 bases. Germline V gives CDR1 SGHAT, CDR2 FQDESV (reference sequence). The DNA for the CDR3 is TGTGCCAGCAGCCTGAGGACAGGGGATACTTCACCCCTCCACTTT. Its translation is CASSLRTGDTSPLHF.

The table lists this clone with a few counts. V is TRBV6-5 and J is TRBJ1-5, with D possibly TRBD1 on 6 matching bases. Germline V gene lookup returns CDR1 MNHEY and CDR2 SVGAGI. This CDR3 has 14 residues. V was cut by 0 bases and J by 7 bases, with 10 bases left in between. Here the CDR3 reads CASSYSNRAQPQHF. The DNA of the CDR3 is TGTGCCAGCAGTTACTCCAACAGGGCGCAGCCCCAGCATTTT.

CDR3 in DNA: TGTGCCAGCAGTAATACAGGGGCGCACTATGGCTACACCTTC. Its protein is CASSNTGAHYGYTF. The chain links TRBV27 to TRBJ1-2; 7 nucleotides align to TRBD1. Germline CDR1 and CDR2: MNHEY and SMNVEV (reference sequence). Trimming removed 5 bases from V and 3 bases from J; junction bases left unmatched: 6. The CDR3 loop spans 14 amino acids.

This chain uses TRBV5-6 with TRBJ1-2; D unclear. The V end lost 0 bases, the J end lost 0 bases, and 9 bases lay between the germline ends. CDR1 and CDR2 (germline): SGHDT, YYEEEE. CDR3 size: 15 residues. CDR3 sequence (DNA): TGTGCCAGCAGCTTGGTGACATCAGCTAACTATGGCTACACCTTC. It encodes CASSLVTSANYGYTF.

This chain connects TRBV30 to TRBJ1-2, with 9 bases identical to TRBD1. J gave up 4 bases and V 8 bases, and 8 bases lay outside the gene matches. This CDR3 is 13 amino acids long. Looked up from germline, CDR1 is GTSNPN and CDR2 is SVGIG (reference sequence). The CDR3 protein is CAGGQGFSYGYTF. Written as DNA, the CDR3 is TGTGCCGGGGGACAGGGATTTAGCTATGGCTACACCTTC. The variable domain in full, with the rest retrieved from reference TRBV30 and TRBJ1-2, is SQTIHQWPATLVQPVGSPLSLECTVEGTSNPNLYWYRQAAGRGLQLLFYSVGIGQISSEVPQNLSASRPQDRQFILSSKKLLLSDSGFYLCAGGQGFSYGYTFGSGTRLTVV.

The gene calls are TRBV7-7 and TRBJ2-2; the D is unclear. Germline values: CDR1 SSHAT, CDR2 FNYEAQ (reference sequence). The V end lost 3 bases, the J end lost 4 bases, and 9 bases lay between the germline ends. The CDR3 has 14 residues. The CDR3 spells CASSFYDGTGELFF. The CDR3, as DNA: TGTGCCAGCAGCTTTTATGACGGCACCGGGGAGCTGTTTTTT. The whole variable domain, filled in from reference TRBV7-7 and TRBJ2-2, reads GAGVSQSPRYKVTKRGQDVTLRCDPISSHATLYWYQQALGQGPEFLTYFNYEAQPDKSGLPSDRFSAERPEGSISTLTIQRTEQRDSAMYRCASSFYDGTGELFFGEGSRLTVL.

The J gene is TRBJ1-2, the V gene TRBV19; maybe TRBD1 (5 bases). From germline, CDR1 is LNHDA and CDR2 SQIVND (reference sequence). CDR3 length equals 13 residues. Trimming took 8 bases from V and 3 from J, leaving 13 bases between them. CDR3 DNA sequence: TGTGCCAGTGCAGGGACGGTGGACTATGGCTACACCTTC. It translates to CASAGTVDYGYTF.

This rearrangement joins TRBV5-1 to TRBJ2-1; 11 bases are shared with TRBD1. This CDR3 is 15 amino acids long. The germline CDR1 and CDR2 sequences are SGHRS and YFSETQ. Trimming took 3 bases from V and 10 from J; bases not matched to a gene: 9. DNA for the CDR3: TGCGCCAGCAGCTACACTGGACAGGGGGCCGGCGAGCAGTTCTTC. This sequence encodes CASSYTGQGAGEQFF.

V usage is TRBV10-3 and J usage is TRBJ1-2, with TRBD1 matching over 8 bases. This CDR3 has 18 amino acids. The ends lost 4 bases at V and 0 bases at J; junction bases unmatched: 13. CDR1 is ENHRY, CDR2 SYGVKD, per germline. The CDR3 reads CAISAGQGVQAPNYGYTF. CDR3 in DNA: TGTGCCATCAGTGCAGGACAGGGCGTCCAGGCTCCTAACTATGGCTACACCTTC.